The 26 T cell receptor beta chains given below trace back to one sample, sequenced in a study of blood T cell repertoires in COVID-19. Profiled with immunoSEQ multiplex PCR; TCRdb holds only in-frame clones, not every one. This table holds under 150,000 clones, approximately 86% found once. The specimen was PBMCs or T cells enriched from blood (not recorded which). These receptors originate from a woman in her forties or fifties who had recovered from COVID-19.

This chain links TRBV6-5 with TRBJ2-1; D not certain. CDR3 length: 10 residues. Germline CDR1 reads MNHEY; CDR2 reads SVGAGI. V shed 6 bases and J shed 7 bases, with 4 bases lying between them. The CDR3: CASSYNEQFF. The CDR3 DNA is TGTGCCAGCAGCTATAATGAGCAGTTCTTC.

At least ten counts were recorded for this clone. CDR3 coding DNA: TGTGCCAGCAGCGGACAGGTGAGCTACAATGAGCAGTTCTTC. Translation: CASSGQVSYNEQFF. The chain combines TRBV3-1 (or the pseudogene TRBV3-2) with TRBJ2-1; 7 bases map to TRBD1. J lost 3 bases, V lost 5 bases, and 4 bases had no gene match. The CDR3 extends over 14 amino acids. The germline V gene encodes CDR1 LGHDT and CDR2 YNNKEL (reference sequence).

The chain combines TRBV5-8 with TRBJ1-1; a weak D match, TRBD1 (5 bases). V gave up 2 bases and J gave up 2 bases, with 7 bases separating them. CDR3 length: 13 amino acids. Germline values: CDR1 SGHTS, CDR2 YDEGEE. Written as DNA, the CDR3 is TGTGCCAGCAGCTTAAGGGGAAACACTGAAGCTTTCTTT. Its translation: CASSLRGNTEAFF.

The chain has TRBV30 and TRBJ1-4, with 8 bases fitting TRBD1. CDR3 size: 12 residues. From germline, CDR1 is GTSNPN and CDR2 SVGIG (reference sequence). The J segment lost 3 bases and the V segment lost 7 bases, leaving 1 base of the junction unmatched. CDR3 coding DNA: TGTGCCTACAGGGGGGCTAATGAAAAACTGTTTTTT. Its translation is CAYRGANEKLFF.

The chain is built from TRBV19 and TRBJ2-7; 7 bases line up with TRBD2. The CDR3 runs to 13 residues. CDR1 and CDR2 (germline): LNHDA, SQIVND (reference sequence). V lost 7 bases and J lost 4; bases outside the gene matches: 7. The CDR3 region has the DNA TGTGCCAGTACCGAGCCGGGGGGATACGAGCAGTACTTC. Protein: CASTEPGGYEQYF.

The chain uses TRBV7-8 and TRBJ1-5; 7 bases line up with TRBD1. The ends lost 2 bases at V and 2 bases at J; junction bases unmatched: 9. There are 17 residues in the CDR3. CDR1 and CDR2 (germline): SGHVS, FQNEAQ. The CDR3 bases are TGTGCCAGCAGCTTATACCACAGGGGCGCAGGCAATCAGCCCCAGCATTTT. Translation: CASSLYHRGAGNQPQHF.

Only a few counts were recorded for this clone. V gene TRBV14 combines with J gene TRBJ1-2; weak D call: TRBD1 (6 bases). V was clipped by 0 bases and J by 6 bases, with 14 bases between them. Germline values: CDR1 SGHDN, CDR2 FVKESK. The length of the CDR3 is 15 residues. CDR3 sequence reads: CASSQDWVRQDGYTF. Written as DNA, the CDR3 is TGTGCCAGCAGCCAAGATTGGGTGCGACAGGATGGCTACACCTTC.

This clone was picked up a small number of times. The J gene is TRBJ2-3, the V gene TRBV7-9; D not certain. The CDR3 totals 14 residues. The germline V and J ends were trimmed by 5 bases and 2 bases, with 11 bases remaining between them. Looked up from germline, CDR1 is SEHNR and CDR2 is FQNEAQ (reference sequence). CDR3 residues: CASSPQHDTDTQYF. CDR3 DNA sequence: TGTGCCAGCAGCCCCCAACACGACACAGATACGCAGTATTTT.

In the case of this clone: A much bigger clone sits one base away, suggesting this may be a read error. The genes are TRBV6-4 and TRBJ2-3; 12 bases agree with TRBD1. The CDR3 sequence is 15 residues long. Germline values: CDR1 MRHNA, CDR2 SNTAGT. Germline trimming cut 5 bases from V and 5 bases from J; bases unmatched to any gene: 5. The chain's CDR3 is CASSNGTGGLDTQYF. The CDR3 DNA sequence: TGTGCCAGCAGTAACGGGACAGGGGGCTTAGATACGCAGTATTTT.

The CDR3 is CASTESSVTDEKLFF. The CDR3, as DNA: TGTGCCAGCACCGAAAGTAGCGTGACGGATGAAAAACTGTTTTTT. This chain connects TRBV21-1 to TRBJ1-4. TRBV21-1 is shown as a pseudogene. CDR3 length equals 15 residues.

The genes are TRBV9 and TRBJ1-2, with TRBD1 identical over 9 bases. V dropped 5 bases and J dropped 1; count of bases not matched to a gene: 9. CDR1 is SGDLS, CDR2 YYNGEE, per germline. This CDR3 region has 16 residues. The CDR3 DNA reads TGTGCCAGCAGAGGGAGAGGGGACAGGGATAACTATGGCTACACCTTC. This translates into CASRGRGDRDNYGYTF.

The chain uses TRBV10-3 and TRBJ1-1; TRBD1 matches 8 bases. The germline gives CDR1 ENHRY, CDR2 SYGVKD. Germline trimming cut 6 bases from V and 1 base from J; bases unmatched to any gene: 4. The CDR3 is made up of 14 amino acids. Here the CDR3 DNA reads TGTGCCATCAGAGGGCAGGGGGCGAACACTGAAGCTTTCTTT. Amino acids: CAIRGQGANTEAFF.

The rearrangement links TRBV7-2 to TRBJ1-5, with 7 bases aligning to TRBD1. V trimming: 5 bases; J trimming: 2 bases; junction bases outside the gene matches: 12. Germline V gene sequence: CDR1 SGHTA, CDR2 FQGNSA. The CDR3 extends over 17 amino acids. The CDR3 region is CASSAPTGMRGNQPQHF. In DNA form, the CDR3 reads TGTGCCAGCAGCGCCCCGACAGGGATGAGGGGCAATCAGCCCCAGCATTTT.

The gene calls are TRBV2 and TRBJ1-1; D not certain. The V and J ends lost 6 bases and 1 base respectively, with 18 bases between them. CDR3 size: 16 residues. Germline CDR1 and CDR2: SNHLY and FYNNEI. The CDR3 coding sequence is TGTGCCAGCAGAGCCGACGGCCAGGCGGGGAACACTGAAGCTTTCTTT. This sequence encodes CASRADGQAGNTEAFF.

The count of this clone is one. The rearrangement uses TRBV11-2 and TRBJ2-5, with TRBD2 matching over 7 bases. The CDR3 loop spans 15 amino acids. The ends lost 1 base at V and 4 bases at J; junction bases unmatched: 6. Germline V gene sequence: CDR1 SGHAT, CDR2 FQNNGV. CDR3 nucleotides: TGTGCCAGCAGCTTAGTGGGGAGGGATCGAGAGACCCAGTACTTC. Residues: CASSLVGRDRETQYF.

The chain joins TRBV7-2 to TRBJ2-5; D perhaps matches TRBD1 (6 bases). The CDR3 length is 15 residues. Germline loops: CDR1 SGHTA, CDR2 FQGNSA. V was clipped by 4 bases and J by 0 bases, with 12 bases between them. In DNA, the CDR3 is TGTGCCAGCAGCTCGCTTACAGGGTACCAAGAGACCCAGTACTTC. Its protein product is CASSSLTGYQETQYF.

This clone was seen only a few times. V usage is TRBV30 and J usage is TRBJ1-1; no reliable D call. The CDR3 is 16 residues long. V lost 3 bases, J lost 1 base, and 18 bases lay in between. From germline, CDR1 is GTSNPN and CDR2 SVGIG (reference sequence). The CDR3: CAWRVKSGRSNTEAFF. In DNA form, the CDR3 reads TGTGCCTGGAGAGTGAAGTCTGGCAGGTCGAACACTGAAGCTTTCTTT. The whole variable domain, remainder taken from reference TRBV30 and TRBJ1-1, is SQTIHQWPATLVQPVGSPLSLECTVEGTSNPNLYWYRQAAGRGLQLLFYSVGIGQISSEVPQNLSASRPQDRQFILSSKKLLLSDSGFYLCAWRVKSGRSNTEAFFGQGTRLTVV.

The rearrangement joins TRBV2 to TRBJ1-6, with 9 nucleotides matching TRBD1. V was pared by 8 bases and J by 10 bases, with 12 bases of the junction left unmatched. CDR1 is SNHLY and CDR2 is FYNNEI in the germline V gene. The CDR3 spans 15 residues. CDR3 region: CASQPLGQGVSPLHF. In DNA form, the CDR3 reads TGTGCCAGCCAGCCCCTGGGACAGGGTGTCTCACCCCTCCACTTT.

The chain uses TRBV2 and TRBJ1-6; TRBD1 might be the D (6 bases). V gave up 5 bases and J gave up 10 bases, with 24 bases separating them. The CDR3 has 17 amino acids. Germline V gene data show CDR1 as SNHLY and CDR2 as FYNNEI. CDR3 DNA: TGTGCCAGCAGTCGACAGGAATACCGACGTACGGGATCACCCCTCCACTTT. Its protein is CASSRQEYRRTGSPLHF.

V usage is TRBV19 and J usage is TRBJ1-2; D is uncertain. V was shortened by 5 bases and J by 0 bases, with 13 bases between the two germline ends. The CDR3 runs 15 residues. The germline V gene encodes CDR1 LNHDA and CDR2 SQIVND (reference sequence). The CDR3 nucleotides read TGTGCCAGTAGTGGGTCTGGACTTCCTAACTATGGCTACACCTTC. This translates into CASSGSGLPNYGYTF.

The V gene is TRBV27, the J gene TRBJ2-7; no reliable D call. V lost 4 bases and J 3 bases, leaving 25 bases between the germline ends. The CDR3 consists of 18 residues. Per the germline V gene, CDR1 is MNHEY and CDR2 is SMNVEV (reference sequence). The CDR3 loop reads CASSSYSKRPEILYEQYF. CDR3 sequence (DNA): TGTGCCAGCAGTTCATATTCCAAGAGGCCTGAGATTCTCTACGAGCAGTACTTC.

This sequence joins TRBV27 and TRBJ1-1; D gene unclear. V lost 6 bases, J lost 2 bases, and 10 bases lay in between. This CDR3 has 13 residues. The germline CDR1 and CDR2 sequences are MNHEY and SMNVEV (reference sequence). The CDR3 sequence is CASSPRGNTEAFF. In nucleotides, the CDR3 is TGTGCCAGCAGCCCCAGAGGAAACACTGAAGCTTTCTTT.

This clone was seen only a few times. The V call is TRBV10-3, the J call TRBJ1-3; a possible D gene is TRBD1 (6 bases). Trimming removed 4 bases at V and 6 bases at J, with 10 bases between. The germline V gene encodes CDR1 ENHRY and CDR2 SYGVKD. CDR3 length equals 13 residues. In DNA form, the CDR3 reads TGTGCCATCAGTGGGACAGAACAAAACACCATATATTTT. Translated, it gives CAISGTEQNTIYF.

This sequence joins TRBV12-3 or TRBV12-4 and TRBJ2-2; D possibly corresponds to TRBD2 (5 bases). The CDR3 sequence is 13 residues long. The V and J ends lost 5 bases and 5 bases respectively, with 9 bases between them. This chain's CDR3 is CASSIRDTGELFF. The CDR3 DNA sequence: TGTGCCAGCAGTATACGGGATACCGGGGAGCTGTTTTTT.

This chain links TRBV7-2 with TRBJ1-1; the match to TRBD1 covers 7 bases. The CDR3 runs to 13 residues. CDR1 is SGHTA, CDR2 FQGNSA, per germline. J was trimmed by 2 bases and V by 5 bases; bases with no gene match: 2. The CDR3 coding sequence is TGTGCCAGCAGCCGGGACAGAAACACTGAAGCTTTCTTT. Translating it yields CASSRDRNTEAFF. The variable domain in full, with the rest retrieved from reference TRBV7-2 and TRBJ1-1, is GAGVSQSPSNKVTEKGKDVELRCDPISGHTALYWYRQSLGQGLEFLIYFQGNSAPDKSGLPSDRFSAERTGGSVSTLTIQRTQQEDSAVYLCASSRDRNTEAFFGQGTRLTVV.

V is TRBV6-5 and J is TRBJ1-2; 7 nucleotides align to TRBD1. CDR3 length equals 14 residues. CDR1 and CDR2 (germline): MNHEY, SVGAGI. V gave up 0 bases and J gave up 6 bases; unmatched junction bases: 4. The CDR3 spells CASSYSETGNGYTF. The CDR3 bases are TGTGCCAGCAGTTACTCCGAGACAGGGAATGGCTACACCTTC.